The rows below give T cell receptor beta chains drawn from one sample of a study of long-term antiretroviral therapy in people with HIV. Some clones are missing from TCRdb's copy, which holds only in-frame ones; the method was immunoSEQ multiplex PCR. There are about 36,000 clones in the sample; 80% occur only once, and less than 6% lies in the top ten. The sample was unsorted PBMCs, taken 3.4 years after starting antiretroviral therapy. The receptors derive from a man younger than 40 with HIV. The CDR3 runs from the conserved cysteine through the conserved F or W. The D gene is left open where the match is weak.

V,J,D,CDR3
TRBV13,TRBJ2-2,NA,CASSFGGATGELFF
TRBV28,TRBJ1-5,NA,CASSYDSNQPQHF
TRBV14,TRBJ1-1,NA,CASSQGLGKGNTEAFF
TRBV11-2,TRBJ2-7,NA,CASGEPPGGEQYF
TRBV5-5,TRBJ2-7,TRBD2,CASSAPLAGEYEQYF
TRBV18,TRBJ2-5,NA,CASSPRSAGGYETQYF
TRBV25-1,TRBJ1-5,NA,CASSEYAGPQHF
TRBV7-9,TRBJ2-3,TRBD2,CASSPPWEGQDTQYF
TRBV7-9,TRBJ2-1,NA,CASSLDEEAPGSYNEQFF
TRBV28,TRBJ2-2,NA,CASSFWQAAPGELFF
TRBV27,TRBJ2-2,NA,CASSERGATGELFF
TRBV6-1,TRBJ1-1,NA,CASSFGHLVNTEAFF
TRBV18,TRBJ2-1,TRBD2,CASSPRLAGVSGNEQFF
TRBV5-6,TRBJ2-1,NA,CATLARTINEQFF
TRBV5-1,TRBJ2-3,NA,CASSFSGPRTDTQYF
TRBV7-9,TRBJ2-1,TRBD2,CASSLAPSGRYNEQFF
TRBV6-6,TRBJ1-4,NA,CASRWASTNEKLFF